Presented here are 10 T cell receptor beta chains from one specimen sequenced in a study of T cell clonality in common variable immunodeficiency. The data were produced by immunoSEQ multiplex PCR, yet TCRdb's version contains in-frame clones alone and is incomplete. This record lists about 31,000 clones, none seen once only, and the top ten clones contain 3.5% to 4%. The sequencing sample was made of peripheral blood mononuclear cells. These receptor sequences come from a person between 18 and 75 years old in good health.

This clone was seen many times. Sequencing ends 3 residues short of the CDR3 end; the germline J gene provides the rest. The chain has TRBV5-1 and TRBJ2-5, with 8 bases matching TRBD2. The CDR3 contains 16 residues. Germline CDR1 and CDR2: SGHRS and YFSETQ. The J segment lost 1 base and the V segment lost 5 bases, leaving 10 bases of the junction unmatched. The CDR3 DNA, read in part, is TGCGCCAGCAGGCATGAGCGGGGGACCCTCCAAGAGACC. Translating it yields CASRHERGTLQET. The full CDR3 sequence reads CASRHERGTLQETQYF.

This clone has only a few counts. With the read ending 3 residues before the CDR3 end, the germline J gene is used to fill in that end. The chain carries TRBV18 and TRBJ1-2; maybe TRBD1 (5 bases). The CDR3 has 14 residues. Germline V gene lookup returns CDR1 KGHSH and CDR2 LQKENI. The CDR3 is CASSAGSLDNDYTF. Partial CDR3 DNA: TGTGCCAGCTCAGCCGGATCATTGGACAATGAC.

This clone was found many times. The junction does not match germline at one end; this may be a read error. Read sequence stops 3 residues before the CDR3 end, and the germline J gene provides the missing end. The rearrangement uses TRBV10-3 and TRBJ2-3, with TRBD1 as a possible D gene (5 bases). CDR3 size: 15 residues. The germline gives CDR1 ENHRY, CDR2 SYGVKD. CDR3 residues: CAISGSQQAPETQYF. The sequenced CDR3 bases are TGTGCCATCAGTGGATCCCAACAGGCCCCAGAGACG.

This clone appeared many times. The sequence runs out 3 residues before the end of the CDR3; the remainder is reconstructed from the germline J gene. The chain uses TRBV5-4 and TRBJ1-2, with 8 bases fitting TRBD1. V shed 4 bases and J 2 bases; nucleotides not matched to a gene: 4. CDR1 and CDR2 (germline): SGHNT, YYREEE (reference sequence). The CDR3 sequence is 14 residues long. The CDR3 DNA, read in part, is TGTGCCAGCAGCCCCGGGACAGGCAACTATGGC. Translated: CASSPGTGNYG. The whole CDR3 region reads CASSPGTGNYGYTF.

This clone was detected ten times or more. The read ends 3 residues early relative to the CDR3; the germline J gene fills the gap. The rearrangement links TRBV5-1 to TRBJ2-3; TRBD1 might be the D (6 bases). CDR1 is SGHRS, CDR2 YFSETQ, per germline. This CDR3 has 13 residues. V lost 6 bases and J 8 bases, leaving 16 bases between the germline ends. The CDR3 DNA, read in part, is TGCGCCAGCAACCTGAACAGGGTCGGTACG. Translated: CASNLNRVGT. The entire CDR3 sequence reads CASNLNRVGTQYF. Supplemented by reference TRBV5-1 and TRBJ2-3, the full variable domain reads KAGVTQTPRYLIKTRGQQVTLSCSPISGHRSVSWYQQTPGQGLQFLFEYFSETQRNKGNFPGRFSGRQFSNSRSEMNVSTLELGDSALYLCASNLNRVGTQYFGPGTRLTVL.

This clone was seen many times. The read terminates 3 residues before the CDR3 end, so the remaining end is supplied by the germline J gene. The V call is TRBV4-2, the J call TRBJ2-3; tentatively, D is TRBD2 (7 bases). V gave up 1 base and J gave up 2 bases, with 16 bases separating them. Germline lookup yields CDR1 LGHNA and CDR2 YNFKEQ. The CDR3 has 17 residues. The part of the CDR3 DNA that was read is TGTGCCAGCAGCCAAGGTTACGCGGGGGCTTACACAGATACG. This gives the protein CASSQGYAGAYTDT. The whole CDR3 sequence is CASSQGYAGAYTDTQYF.

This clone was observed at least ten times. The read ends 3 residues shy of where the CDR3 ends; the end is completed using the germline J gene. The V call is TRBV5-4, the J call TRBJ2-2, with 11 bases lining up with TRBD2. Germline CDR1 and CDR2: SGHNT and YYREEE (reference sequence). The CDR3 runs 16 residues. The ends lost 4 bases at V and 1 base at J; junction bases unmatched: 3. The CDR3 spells CASSVGLAENTGELFF. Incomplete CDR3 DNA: TGTGCCAGCAGCGTGGGACTAGCGGAGAACACCGGGGAG.

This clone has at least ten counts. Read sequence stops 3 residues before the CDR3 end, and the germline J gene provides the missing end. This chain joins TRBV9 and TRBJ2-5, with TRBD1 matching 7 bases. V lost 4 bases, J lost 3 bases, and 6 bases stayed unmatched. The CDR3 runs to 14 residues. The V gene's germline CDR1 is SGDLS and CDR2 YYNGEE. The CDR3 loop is CASSPRGSEETQYF. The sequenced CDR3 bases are TGTGCCAGCAGCCCCAGGGGGAGCGAAGAGACC.

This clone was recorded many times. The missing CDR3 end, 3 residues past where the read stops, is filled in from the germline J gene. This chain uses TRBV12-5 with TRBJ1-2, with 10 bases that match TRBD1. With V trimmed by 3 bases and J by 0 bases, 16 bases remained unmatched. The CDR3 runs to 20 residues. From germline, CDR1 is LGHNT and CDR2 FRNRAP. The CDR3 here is CASGFSSAGTGVRSNYGYTF. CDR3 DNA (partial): TGTGCTAGTGGTTTCTCAAGCGCCGGGACAGGGGTAAGATCTAACTATGGC.

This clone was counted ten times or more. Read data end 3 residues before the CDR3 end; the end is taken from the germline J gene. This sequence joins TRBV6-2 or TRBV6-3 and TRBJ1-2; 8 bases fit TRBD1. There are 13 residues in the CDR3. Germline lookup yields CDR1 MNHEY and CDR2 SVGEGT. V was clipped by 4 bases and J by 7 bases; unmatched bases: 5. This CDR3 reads CASSLAGGFGYTF. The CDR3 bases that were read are TGTGCCAGCAGTTTGGCAGGGGGCTTTGGC.